This T cell receptor beta chain came from a study of blood T cell repertoires in COVID-19. Per the original methods: Reference gene primer amplification in the assay estimated nucleated cell counts. Using immunoSEQ multiplex PCR, the repertoire was profiled, and TCRdb retains in-frame clones only, with some absent. V, J and clone size were drawn from that table, and D and trimming were deduced from the DNA. The sample has 380,000 or so clones; more than 65% are singletons. CDR3 size: 16 residues. With 5 bases clipped from V and 4 bases from J, the junction kept 8 bases outside the gene matches. CDR1 and CDR2 from the germline V gene are SEHNR and FQNEAQ (reference sequence).

The chain is built from TRBV7-9 and TRBJ2-1; TRBD2 agrees at 10 bases. The source is a human donor with acute or convalescent COVID-19. The donor label of this sample is uncertain. Sample: peripheral blood. The chain's CDR3 is CASSPKERGGYNEQFF. CDR3 nucleotides: TGTGCCAGCAGCCCCAAAGAGCGGGGGGGATACAATGAGCAGTTCTTC.